The 24 T cell receptor beta chains below all came from one sample that was sequenced in a study of regulatory T cells in long-lasting Graves disease. To make TCR beta libraries, researchers used iRepertoire HTBI primers and Arm-PCR of CDR3 regions. TCRdb ran MiXCR on the multiplex PCR reads and lists one entry per CDR3 protein. The sample contains 350,000 to 550,000 distinct CDR3 sequences, roughly 15% of which appear only once. The time point denotes: newly diagnosed GD, antithyroid drugs for less than 3 months. Making the TCR library involved RNA that had been extracted from PBMCs. These sequences were also reported in another study, on T cells in Graves' hyperthyroidism and ophthalmopathy.

The sequenced sample was peripheral blood mononuclear cells (PBMCs), obtained at new diagnosis, from a patient treated with antithyroid drugs. Receptors were obtained from a woman between 45 and 65 years old with Graves disease.

This clonotype was detected a few times. The V call is TRBV10-3, the J call TRBJ2-7; 9 positions agree with TRBD1. Germline CDR1 reads ENHRY; CDR2 reads SYGVKD. The CDR3 is 14 amino acids. V gave up 7 bases and J gave up 3 bases; unmatched junction bases: 7. CDR3 residues: CAINPGQGVYEQYF. The CDR3 bases are TGTGCCATCAACCCGGGACAGGGTGTCTACGAGCAGTACTTC.

The chain carries TRBV28 and TRBJ2-7; D tentatively fits TRBD1 or TRBD2 (6 bases each). With 5 bases removed from V and 5 bases from J, the gap between germline ends came to 13 bases. Germline-derived CDR1 and CDR2 are MDHEN and SYDVKM. The CDR3 runs 13 residues. The DNA for the CDR3 is TGTGCCAGCAGTGTCGGGGGCCTTGACGAGCAGTACTTC. Protein product: CASSVGGLDEQYF.

This clonotype came up many times. The genes are TRBV7-2 and TRBJ2-3; perhaps TRBD2 as D (6 bases). CDR1 and CDR2 (germline): SGHTA, FQGNSA. V lost 1 base, J lost 6 bases, and 11 bases lay in between. The CDR3 is 14 amino acids. Here the CDR3 reads CASSLDGGRDTQYF. As DNA, the CDR3 is TGTGCCAGCAGCTTAGATGGGGGGAGGGATACGCAGTATTTT.

This clonotype was found a few times. The rearrangement links TRBV5-1 to TRBJ2-7; 8 positions match TRBD1. From germline, CDR1 is SGHRS and CDR2 YFSETQ. The CDR3 totals 14 residues. The trim removed 1 base at V and 5 bases at J, leaving 5 bases unmatched. DNA of the CDR3: TGCGCCAGCAGCTTGAGGACAGGGTTCAACGAGCAGTACTTC. Translated: CASSLRTGFNEQYF.

This chain links TRBV19 with TRBJ2-7; 9 bases match TRBD1. Germline CDR1 is LNHDA and CDR2 is SQIVND (reference sequence). Trimming at V came to 4 bases and at J to 4 bases, leaving 8 bases not matched to a gene. This CDR3 has 15 residues. The CDR3 nucleotides read TGTGCCAGTAGTACCTCCCGGGACAGGGTTTACGAGCAGTACTTC. Its translation is CASSTSRDRVYEQYF.

This clonotype was seen a few times. This may be a read error: a much more frequent sequence differs by one nucleotide. The gene calls are TRBV18 and TRBJ2-5, with D tentatively TRBD1 or TRBD2 (5 bases each). Trimming removed 0 bases from V and 7 bases from J, with 12 bases in between. CDR3 length equals 14 residues. CDR1 is KGHSH and CDR2 is LQKENI in the germline V gene. The CDR3 nucleotides read TGTGCCAGCTCACCACCTGGGGGTTCAGGGACCCAGTACTTC. It yields the protein CASSPPGGSGTQYF. Combining the CDR3 with reference TRBV18 and TRBJ2-5 gives the whole variable domain NAGVMQNPRHLVRRRGQEARLRCSPMKGHSHVYWYRQLPEEGLKFMVYLQKENIIDESGMPKERFSAEFPKEGPSILRIQQVVRGDSAAYFCASSPPGGSGTQYFGPGTRLLVL.

This clonotype showed up many times. As DNA, the CDR3 is TGCAGTGCTAACCGAGGGATAGGTCAGCCCCAGCATTTT. Translated: CSANRGIGQPQHF. The V call is TRBV20-1, the J call TRBJ1-5, with D unresolved. Trimming removed 4 bases at V and 6 bases at J, with 13 bases between. Germline V CDR1 and CDR2: DFQATT, SNEGSKA (reference sequence). There are 13 residues in the CDR3.

This clonotype showed up many times. This rearrangement joins TRBV2 to TRBJ2-6; 10 nucleotides match TRBD2. V shed 7 bases, J shed 2 bases, and the junction held 5 bases outside the gene matches. Germline CDR1 SNHLY, CDR2 FYNNEI. The CDR3 totals 16 residues. CDR3 in amino acids: CASIGTSGTGANVLTF. As DNA, the CDR3 is TGTGCCAGCATCGGAACTAGCGGGACTGGGGCCAACGTCCTGACTTTC. Looking up the rest from reference TRBV2 and TRBJ2-6 gives the full variable domain: EPEVTQTPSHQVTQMGQEVILRCVPISNHLYFYWYRQILGQKVEFLVSFYNNEISEKSEIFDDQFSVERPDGSNFTLKIRSTKLEDSAMYFCASIGTSGTGANVLTFGAGSRLTVL.

This clonotype was counted a few times. This chain joins TRBV6-2 or TRBV6-3 and TRBJ2-7, with 9 bases lining up with TRBD1. The CDR3 totals 16 residues. J was trimmed by 2 bases and V by 2 bases; bases with no gene match: 7. CDR1 is MNHEY, CDR2 SVGEGT, per germline. The CDR3 region has the DNA TGTGCCAGCAGTTACACCACCGGGACAGGGACCTACGAGCAGTACTTC. Amino acid sequence: CASSYTTGTGTYEQYF.

This clonotype turned up a few times. The rearrangement uses TRBV6-1 and TRBJ2-7; D remains ambiguous. Trimming left V 6 bases short and J 0 bases short, with 3 bases between. Germline-derived CDR1 and CDR2 are MNHNS and SASEGT. This CDR3 has 11 amino acids. CDR3 sequence: CASRISYEQYF. Here the CDR3 DNA reads TGTGCCAGCAGGATCTCCTACGAGCAGTACTTC.

Remarks on this clonotype: A read error may explain this, as a much larger clone is one base away. This rearrangement joins TRBV12-3 or TRBV12-4 to TRBJ2-3; 9 positions agree with TRBD2. J gave up 4 bases and V 3 bases, and 5 bases lay outside the gene matches. This CDR3 has 15 amino acids. The CDR3 DNA reads TGTGCCAGCAGTTTTGCGGGAGGGGACGCAGATACGCAGTATTTT. Its protein is CASSFAGGDADTQYF.

Points on this clonotype: With a much larger clone just one base away, this may be a read error. This chain links TRBV4-1 with TRBJ2-4; 10 bases agree with TRBD1. The DNA end is a closer match to TRBJ2-7, so the J assignment may be wrong. CDR3 length: 14 amino acids. The germline gives CDR1 MGHRA, CDR2 YSYEKL. CDR3 DNA: TGCGCCAGCAGCGAGGGGACAGGGGACTACGAGCAGTACTTC. Translated: CASSEGTGDYEQYF.

In this sample, this clonotype turned up many times. The V gene is TRBV4-2, the J gene TRBJ2-5; 7 bases map to TRBD2. Losses at the gene ends were 1 base for V and 3 bases for J; bases not matched to a gene: 11. Germline V gene sequence: CDR1 LGHNA, CDR2 YNFKEQ. The CDR3 sequence is 17 residues long. CDR3 nucleotide sequence: TGTGCCAGCAGCCAAGGGCTGTTAGCGGGCGAAAAAGAGACCCAGTACTTC. It is translated as CASSQGLLAGEKETQYF.

V usage is TRBV2 and J usage is TRBJ1-5; tentatively, D is TRBD1 (5 bases). Germline V CDR1 and CDR2: SNHLY, FYNNEI. The CDR3 is 12 amino acids. Deletions cut 6 bases from V and 7 bases from J, with 10 bases between. The CDR3 DNA sequence: TGTGCCAGCAGAGGGGAGGGGCAGCCCCAGCATTTT. It encodes CASRGEGQPQHF.

This clonotype was detected ten times or more. V usage is TRBV7-8 and J usage is TRBJ2-3; tentative D call: TRBD2 (5 bases). The ends were cut back, 3 bases at V and 3 bases at J, with 19 bases in the middle. The CDR3 is 17 amino acids. Germline V gene lookup returns CDR1 SGHVS and CDR2 FQNEAQ. CDR3: CASSFIRIGKGTDTQYF. The CDR3 DNA is TGTGCCAGCAGCTTCATCCGAATCGGGAAGGGAACAGATACGCAGTATTTT.

This clonotype has a count of ten or more. This chain connects TRBV28 to TRBJ2-7, with D possibly matching TRBD2 (7 bases). V dropped 5 bases and J dropped 0 bases, with 14 bases sitting between them. Per germline, CDR1 MDHEN and CDR2 SYDVKM. The CDR3 is 15 residues long. The CDR3 spells CASSLGGPSSYEQYF. CDR3 nucleotides: TGTGCCAGCAGTCTCGGGGGGCCCAGCTCCTACGAGCAGTACTTC.

This clonotype came up many times. This chain's CDR3 is CASTQNGDSIYF. CDR3 bases: TGTGCCAGCACGCAGAATGGAGACAGCATATATTTT. The chain carries TRBV28 and TRBJ1-3, with D possibly being TRBD1 (5 bases). This CDR3 is built from 12 residues. V lost 7 bases to trimming and J lost 12 bases, with 16 bases between them. Germline V gene sequence: CDR1 MDHEN, CDR2 SYDVKM.

This clonotype has ten or more counts. The chain employs TRBV3-1 and TRBJ2-7; maybe TRBD1 (6 bases). V was trimmed by 5 bases and J by 4 bases, leaving 18 bases between them. Germline lookup yields CDR1 LGHDT and CDR2 YNNKEL (reference sequence). The CDR3 length is 15 residues. The CDR3 is CASSAQGVSSYEQYF. Written as DNA, the CDR3 is TGTGCCAGCAGCGCACAGGGAGTGTCTTCTTACGAGCAGTACTTC.

This clonotype showed up many times. The rearrangement joins TRBV9 to TRBJ2-1; D uncertain. Germline V lookup: CDR1 SGDLS, CDR2 YYNGEE. This CDR3 spans 13 amino acids. V shed 2 bases and J shed 8 bases, with 11 bases lying between them. CDR3 nucleotide sequence: TGTGCCAGCAGCGTGGGCCTCTTCGATGAGCAGTTCTTC. This translates into CASSVGLFDEQFF.

The chain employs TRBV5-1 and TRBJ2-7, with D possibly TRBD2 on 5 matching bases. CDR1 is SGHRS and CDR2 is YFSETQ in the germline V gene. The CDR3 is 17 amino acids. Trimming shortened V by 0 bases and J by 0 bases, and 16 bases separated the two germline ends. The CDR3 is CASSLADGGPHSYEQYF. The CDR3 nucleotides are TGCGCCAGCAGCTTGGCTGACGGAGGACCGCACTCCTACGAGCAGTACTTC. Supplemented by reference TRBV5-1 and TRBJ2-7, the full variable domain reads KAGVTQTPRYLIKTRGQQVTLSCSPISGHRSVSWYQQTPGQGLQFLFEYFSETQRNKGNFPGRFSGRQFSNSRSEMNVSTLELGDSALYLCASSLADGGPHSYEQYFGPGTRLTVT.

This chain links TRBV19 with TRBJ1-5; tentative D call: TRBD1 (6 bases). The CDR3 runs 14 residues. Germline lookup yields CDR1 LNHDA and CDR2 SQIVND (reference sequence). V was shortened by 3 bases and J by 4 bases, with 10 bases between the two germline ends. CDR3 residues: CASSMGQGNQPQHF. The CDR3 region has the DNA TGTGCCAGTAGTATGGGCCAGGGGAATCAGCCCCAGCATTTT. The variable domain in full, with the rest retrieved from reference TRBV19 and TRBJ1-5, is DGGITQSPKYLFRKEGQNVTLSCEQNLNHDAMYWYRQDPGQGLRLIYYSQIVNDFQKGDIAEGYSVSREKKESFPLTVTSAQKNPTAFYLCASSMGQGNQPQHFGDGTRLSIL.

In the case of this clonotype: This may arise from a read error, as a much more abundant clone is one base away. J is TRBJ2-1 and V is TRBV3-1; D gene uncertain. Germline CDR1 and CDR2: LGHDT and YNNKEL (reference sequence). V was clipped by 5 bases and J by 6 bases, with 14 bases between them. The CDR3 sequence is 14 residues long. This CDR3 is CASSSQTTCNEQFF. In DNA form, the CDR3 reads TGTGCCAGCAGCTCCCAGACAACCTGCAATGAGCAGTTCTTC.

Remarks on this clonotype: Being one base from a much bigger clone, this may be a read error. The chain recombines TRBV2 with TRBJ1-2; D gene ambiguous. Germline V gene sequence: CDR1 SNHLY, CDR2 FYNNEI. Trimming took off 2 bases at V and 8 bases at J, with 12 bases between the two ends. The CDR3 totals 13 residues. The CDR3: CASSESVGSGYTF. The CDR3 DNA sequence: TGTGCCAGCAGTGAAAGTGTGGGGAGCGGCTACACCTTC.

This clonotype was counted ten times or more. The chain joins TRBV14 to TRBJ2-3, with a tentative D call TRBD1 (5 bases). V was cut by 1 base and J by 0 bases, with 17 bases left in between. Germline V gene data show CDR1 as SGHDN and CDR2 as FVKESK. This CDR3 is built from 18 residues. The CDR3 loop is CASSQGRQSLSSTDTQYF. CDR3 nucleotide sequence: TGTGCCAGCAGCCAAGGCCGACAGAGCCTTTCTAGCACAGATACGCAGTATTTT.